A single sample gave rise to the 4 T cell receptor beta chains below, sequenced in a study of tumor-infiltrating lymphocytes in oesophageal squamous cell carcinoma. TCRdb used MiXCR to reprocess the PCR reads, holding one entry per CDR3 protein. The table lists over 10,000 distinct CDR3 sequences, approximately 45% of them singletons. Sequenced material: normal esophageal tissue next to the tumor. The receptors originated from a male donor with esophageal squamous cell carcinoma.

The rearrangement joins TRBV7-2 to TRBJ2-3, with D perhaps TRBD1 (6 bases). The end of the DNA aligns better with TRBJ2-5, so the J call may be wrong. Germline values: CDR1 SGHTA, CDR2 FQGNSA. The CDR3 is made up of 13 amino acids. The CDR3 sequence is CASSLDRAETQYF. The CDR3 DNA sequence: TGTGCCAGCAGCTTAGACAGGGCAGAGACCCAGTACTTC.

This clonotype was seen at least ten times. The rearrangement uses TRBV5-1 and TRBJ2-1, with TRBD1 matching over 8 bases. The junction had 3 bases not matched to a gene; V was cut back by 4 bases and J by 0 bases. Per germline, CDR1 SGHRS and CDR2 YFSETQ. The CDR3 has 15 residues. This CDR3 is CASSPGGASYNEQFF. Here the CDR3 DNA reads TGCGCCAGCAGCCCAGGGGGCGCCTCCTACAATGAGCAGTTCTTC.

The chain couples TRBV19 to TRBJ2-1; D could derive from TRBD1 or TRBD2 (6 bases each). Germline V lookup: CDR1 LNHDA, CDR2 SQIVND (reference sequence). This CDR3 has 17 amino acids. V was pared by 0 bases and J by 9 bases, with 21 bases between. The CDR3 DNA is TGTGCCAGTAGTATAGAGGTGGGGGGCCAGCGGGTGGGTGAGCAGTTCTTC. It yields the protein CASSIEVGGQRVGEQFF.

This clonotype was seen ten or more times. The junction does not match germline at one end; this may be a read error. V gene TRBV25-1 combines with J gene TRBJ2-7; 9 nucleotides align to TRBD1. There are 16 residues in the CDR3. Germline V gene lookup returns CDR1 MGHDK and CDR2 SYGVNS. The chain's CDR3 is CASSLLGGQGNSPLHF. CDR3 DNA sequence: TGTGCCAGCAGTCTCCTCGGGGGACAGGGCAATTCACCCCTCCACTTC.